This TCR beta chain was recovered during a study of blood T cell repertoires in COVID-19. The wider study: Nucleic acid was either cDNA or gDNA, and it came from T cells, B-cell-depleted T cells, or PBMCs.

Turning to this clone: This specimen includes other DNA sequences encoding the same CDR3.

Here immunoSEQ multiplex PCR was the method, and the copy in TCRdb shows in-frame clones only, minus some. The table has around 170,000 clones, roughly 88% seen once. V was pared by 0 bases and J by 1 base, with 7 bases between. The CDR3 is 15 residues long. CDR1 is SGHRS, CDR2 YFSETQ, per germline. The V call is TRBV5-1, the J call TRBJ2-2; the D gene is possibly TRBD1 (5 bases). Specimen: PBMCs or T cells enriched from blood (not recorded which). The TCR sequence derives from a woman under 30 who had recovered from COVID-19. CDR3 nucleotide sequence: TGCGCCAGCAGCTTGGGGCAGGGGAACACCGGGGAGCTGTTTTTT. It specifies CASSLGQGNTGELFF.